The 19 T cell receptor beta chains presented below share a single source sample, sequenced in a study of chemoradiotherapy in HPV16-positive cancers. Using immunoSEQ multiplex PCR, the repertoire was profiled, and TCRdb retains in-frame clones only, with some absent. The repertoire holds fewer than 20,000 clones, with approximately 90% as singletons. The source material was blood, sampled from a patient who underwent chemoradiotherapy. The receptors derive from a human donor with HPV-associated anogenital cancer.

The V gene is TRBV25-1, the J gene TRBJ1-4; no clear D. With 5 bases removed from V and 8 bases from J, the gap between germline ends came to 21 bases. From germline, CDR1 is MGHDK and CDR2 SYGVNS. The CDR3 has 16 residues. CDR3 residues: CASSQNRRITPEKLFF. The CDR3 DNA reads as TGTGCCAGCAGTCAAAACCGAAGAATAACCCCGGAAAAACTGTTTTTT.

V gene TRBV30 combines with J gene TRBJ2-3, with D possibly matching TRBD1 (6 bases). CDR3 length: 13 amino acids. Germline V lookup: CDR1 GTSNPN, CDR2 SVGIG (reference sequence). V lost 6 bases to trimming and J lost 4 bases, with 14 bases between them. The chain's CDR3 is CACRQAFSDTQYF. The CDR3 nucleotides read TGTGCCTGCCGACAGGCATTTTCAGATACGCAGTATTTT.

This sequence joins TRBV18 and TRBJ1-2; D may be TRBD1 (5 bases). Trimming left V 0 bases short and J 6 bases short, with 14 bases between. The germline gives CDR1 KGHSH, CDR2 LQKENI. The CDR3 has 15 amino acids. The CDR3 region is CASSPPFEGVDGYTF. The CDR3 DNA follows: TGTGCCAGCTCACCACCCTTCGAAGGGGTGGATGGCTACACCTTC.

This sequence joins TRBV6-5 and TRBJ1-2, with TRBD1 as a possible D gene (6 bases). The germline gives CDR1 MNHEY, CDR2 SVGAGI. CDR3 size: 13 residues. V lost 0 bases and J 8 bases, leaving 10 bases between the germline ends. CDR3 amino acids: CASSYSSGGGYTF. In nucleotides, the CDR3 is TGTGCCAGCAGTTACTCCTCTGGGGGCGGCTACACCTTC.

This clone was seen a handful of times. The chain recombines TRBV6-1 with TRBJ2-3; D ambiguous. CDR3 size: 13 residues. Trimming stripped 10 bases from V and 4 bases from J, with 15 bases between. Germline-derived CDR1 and CDR2 are MNHNS and SASEGT. The CDR3 nucleotides read TGTGCCATCCAAAACCCGAATCCAGATACGCAGTATTTT. Translation: CAIQNPNPDTQYF.

The genes are TRBV5-1 and TRBJ2-2; either TRBD1 or TRBD2 may fit D (5 bases each). The CDR3 is 15 amino acids. Germline V gene sequence: CDR1 SGHRS, CDR2 YFSETQ. V was clipped by 1 base and J by 2 bases, with 9 bases between them. For the CDR3, the DNA is TGCGCCAGCAGCTTGTCCGGGGCTAACACCGGGGAGCTGTTTTTT. Translating it yields CASSLSGANTGELFF.

The chain employs TRBV2 and TRBJ1-2; D gene unclear. Per the germline V gene, CDR1 is SNHLY and CDR2 is FYNNEI. Deletions cut 5 bases from V and 7 bases from J, with 8 bases between. The CDR3 totals 11 residues. As DNA, the CDR3 is TGTGCCAGCAGTAGGAGACTTGGCTACACCTTC. This encodes CASSRRLGYTF.

The chain is built from TRBV5-1 and TRBJ2-3; 13 nucleotides match TRBD2. Germline CDR1 reads SGHRS; CDR2 reads YFSETQ. Germline trimming cut 0 bases from V and 3 bases from J; bases unmatched to any gene: 10. The CDR3 runs to 19 residues. Here the CDR3 DNA reads TGCGCCAGCAGCTTGGCCATACTAGCGGGGGGGCGCAAGACAGATACGCAGTATTTT. This sequence encodes CASSLAILAGGRKTDTQYF.

This clone appeared a single time. The V and J genes are TRBV6-5 and TRBJ1-2; D is unresolved. V lost 5 bases and J lost 6, with 16 bases in between. The CDR3 contains 14 residues. Per germline, CDR1 MNHEY and CDR2 SVGAGI. CDR3 DNA: TGTGCCAGCAGTCACCGGACGGAGGATCATGGCTACACCTTC. Protein sequence: CASSHRTEDHGYTF.

The V call is TRBV11-2, the J call TRBJ1-3, with 8 bases identical to TRBD1. This CDR3 has 14 residues. Germline V gene sequence: CDR1 SGHAT, CDR2 FQNNGV. V shed 7 bases, J shed 3 bases, and the junction held 5 bases outside the gene matches. The CDR3 DNA sequence: TGTGCCAGCACCGAGACAGGGGTTGGAAACACCATATATTTT. Translating it yields CASTETGVGNTIYF. Full variable domain (outside the CDR3, taken from reference TRBV11-2 and TRBJ1-3): EAGVAQSPRYKIIEKRQSVAFWCNPISGHATLYWYQQILGQGPKLLIQFQNNGVVDDSQLPKDRFSAERLKGVDSTLKIQPAKLEDSAVYLCASTETGVGNTIYFGEGSWLTVV.

This clone was observed a handful of times. CDR3 residues: CASSLPGGDEKLFF. For the CDR3, the DNA is TGCGCCAGCAGCTTGCCAGGGGGCGATGAAAAACTGTTTTTT. The rearrangement uses TRBV5-1 and TRBJ1-4; TRBD1 agrees at 8 bases. CDR3 length equals 14 residues. Trimming took 1 base from V and 6 from J; bases not matched to a gene: 2. Per germline, CDR1 SGHRS and CDR2 YFSETQ.

This chain connects TRBV18 to TRBJ1-1; D is perhaps TRBD1 (5 bases). The germline CDR1 and CDR2 sequences are KGHSH and LQKENI. This CDR3 contains 12 residues. V was clipped by 5 bases and J by 8 bases, with 12 bases between them. The CDR3 DNA is TGTGCCAGCTCAAGGGACGACTGGGAAGCTTTCTTT. Its translation is CASSRDDWEAFF.

V gene TRBV19 combines with J gene TRBJ1-1; 9 bases line up with TRBD1. This CDR3 spans 15 amino acids. CDR1 LNHDA and CDR2 SQIVND come from the germline V gene (reference sequence). The J segment lost 3 bases and the V segment lost 6 bases, leaving 8 bases of the junction unmatched. CDR3 loop: CASRDRGIVYTEAFF. The CDR3 DNA reads TGTGCCAGTAGAGACAGGGGGATTGTGTACACTGAAGCTTTCTTT.

The V call is TRBV2, the J call TRBJ1-2; tentative D call: TRBD1 (6 bases). The CDR3 has 15 residues. Between the trimmed V and J ends, which lost 7 bases and 0 bases, there was a span of 15 bases. CDR1 SNHLY and CDR2 FYNNEI come from the germline V gene. CDR3 DNA: TGTGCCAGCAATCCTGACAGGCATGCTAACTATGGCTACACCTTC. Its protein product is CASNPDRHANYGYTF. Drawing the rest from reference TRBV2 and TRBJ1-2, the complete variable domain is EPEVTQTPSHQVTQMGQEVILRCVPISNHLYFYWYRQILGQKVEFLVSFYNNEISEKSEIFDDQFSVERPDGSNFTLKIRSTKLEDSAMYFCASNPDRHANYGYTFGSGTRLTVV.

J is TRBJ1-1 and V is TRBV27, with 7 nucleotides matching TRBD1. The CDR3 length is 13 residues. V lost 7 bases and J lost 4; bases outside the gene matches: 6. Germline-derived CDR1 and CDR2 are MNHEY and SMNVEV (reference sequence). The CDR3 DNA reads as TGTGCCAGCATTCTATCAGGGGGCACTGAAGCTTTCTTT. It translates to CASILSGGTEAFF.

There are a few counts of this clone. The chain uses TRBV7-9 and TRBJ1-2, with TRBD1 matching over 9 bases. CDR1 is SEHNR and CDR2 is FQNEAQ in the germline V gene (reference sequence). Unmatched junction bases numbered 6, after V lost 5 bases and J lost 5 bases. The CDR3 loop spans 14 amino acids. The CDR3 region has the DNA TGTGCCAGCAGCCCCGGGACAGGGCGGTATGGCTACACCTTC. Its translation: CASSPGTGRYGYTF. Combining the CDR3 with reference TRBV7-9 and TRBJ1-2 gives the whole variable domain DTGVSQNPRHKITKRGQNVTFRCDPISEHNRLYWYRQTLGQGPEFLTYFQNEAQLEKSRLLSDRFSAERPKGSFSTLEIQRTEQGDSAMYLCASSPGTGRYGYTFGSGTRLTVV.

CDR3 amino acids: CASSTLGGGASNEQFF. The CDR3 DNA reads TGCGCCAGCAGTACTCTCGGCGGGGGGGCTAGCAATGAGCAGTTCTTC. J is TRBJ2-1 and V is TRBV5-1; TRBD2 matches at 9 bases. Trimming took 5 bases from V and 6 from J; bases not matched to a gene: 12. The CDR3 runs 16 residues. Looked up from germline, CDR1 is SGHRS and CDR2 is YFSETQ. Full variable domain (rest looked up from reference TRBV5-1 and TRBJ2-1): KAGVTQTPRYLIKTRGQQVTLSCSPISGHRSVSWYQQTPGQGLQFLFEYFSETQRNKGNFPGRFSGRQFSNSRSEMNVSTLELGDSALYLCASSTLGGGASNEQFFGPGTRLTVL.

The chain carries TRBV5-6 and TRBJ1-1; D ambiguous. V was clipped by 5 bases and J by 4 bases, with 15 bases between them. There are 14 residues in the CDR3. Germline V gives CDR1 SGHDT, CDR2 YYEEEE. CDR3 coding DNA: TGTGCCAGCAGTCCCGGTGTGACGGTCACTGAAGCTTTCTTT. Residues: CASSPGVTVTEAFF.

This clone was observed a single time. The chain combines TRBV7-9 with TRBJ1-2; D is possibly TRBD1 (5 bases). This CDR3 is 16 amino acids long. V lost 0 bases and J 8 bases, leaving 19 bases between the germline ends. Per the germline V gene, CDR1 is SEHNR and CDR2 is FQNEAQ (reference sequence). CDR3: CASSLAILGTAGGYTF. The DNA of the CDR3 is TGTGCCAGCAGCTTAGCTATTTTAGGGACGGCAGGAGGCTACACCTTC.